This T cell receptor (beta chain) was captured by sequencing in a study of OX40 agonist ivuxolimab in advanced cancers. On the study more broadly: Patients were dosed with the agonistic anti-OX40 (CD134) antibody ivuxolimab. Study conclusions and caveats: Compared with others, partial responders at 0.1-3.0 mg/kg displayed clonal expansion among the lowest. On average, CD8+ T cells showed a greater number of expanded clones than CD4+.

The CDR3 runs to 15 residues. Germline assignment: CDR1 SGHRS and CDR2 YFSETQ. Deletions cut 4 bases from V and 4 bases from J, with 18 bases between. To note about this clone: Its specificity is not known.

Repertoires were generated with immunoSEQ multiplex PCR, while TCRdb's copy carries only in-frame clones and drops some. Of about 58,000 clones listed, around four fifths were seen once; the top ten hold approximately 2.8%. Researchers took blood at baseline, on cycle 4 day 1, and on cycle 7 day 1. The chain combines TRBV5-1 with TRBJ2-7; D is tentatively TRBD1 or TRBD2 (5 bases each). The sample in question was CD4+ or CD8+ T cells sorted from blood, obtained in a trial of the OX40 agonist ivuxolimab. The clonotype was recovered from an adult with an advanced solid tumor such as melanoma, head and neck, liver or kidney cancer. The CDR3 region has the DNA TGCGCCAGCAGCCAAAGTCCCGGGACCTATTACGAGCAGTACTTC. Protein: CASSQSPGTYYEQYF.